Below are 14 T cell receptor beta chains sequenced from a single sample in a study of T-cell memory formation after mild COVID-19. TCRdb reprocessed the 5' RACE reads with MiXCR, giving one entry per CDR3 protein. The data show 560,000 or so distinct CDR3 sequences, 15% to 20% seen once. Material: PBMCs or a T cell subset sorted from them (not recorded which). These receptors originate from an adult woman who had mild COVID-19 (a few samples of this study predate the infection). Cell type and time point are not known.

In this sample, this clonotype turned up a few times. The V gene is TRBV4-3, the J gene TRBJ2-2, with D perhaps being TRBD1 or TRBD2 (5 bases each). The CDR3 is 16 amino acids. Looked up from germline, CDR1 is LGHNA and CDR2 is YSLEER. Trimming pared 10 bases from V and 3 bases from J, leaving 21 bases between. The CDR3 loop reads CATSYDRDRDTGELFF. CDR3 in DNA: TGCGCCACCTCTTACGACCGGGACCGGGACACCGGGGAGCTGTTTTTT.

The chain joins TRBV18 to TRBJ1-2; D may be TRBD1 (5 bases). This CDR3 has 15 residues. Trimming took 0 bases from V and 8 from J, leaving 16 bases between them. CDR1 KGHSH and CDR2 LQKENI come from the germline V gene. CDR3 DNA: TGTGCCAGCTCACCACCCCAGACCCCCTGGGACGGCTACACCTTC. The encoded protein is CASSPPQTPWDGYTF.

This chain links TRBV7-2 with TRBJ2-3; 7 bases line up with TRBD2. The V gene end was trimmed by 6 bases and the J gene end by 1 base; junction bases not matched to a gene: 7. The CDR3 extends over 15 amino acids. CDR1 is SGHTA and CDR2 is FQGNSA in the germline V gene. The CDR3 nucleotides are TGTGCCAGCAGGAAACTAGCGTCACGCACAGATACGCAGTATTTT. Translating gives CASRKLASRTDTQYF.

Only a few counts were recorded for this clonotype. The CDR3 sequence is CASSSGAANVLTF. CDR3 in DNA: TGTGCCAGCTCATCAGGGGCCGCCAACGTCCTGACTTTC. The chain uses TRBV7-3 and TRBJ2-6, with D possibly TRBD1 on 6 matching bases. Trimming pared 8 bases from V and 7 bases from J, leaving 12 bases between. The CDR3 runs to 13 residues. Germline lookup yields CDR1 SGHTA and CDR2 FQGTGA.

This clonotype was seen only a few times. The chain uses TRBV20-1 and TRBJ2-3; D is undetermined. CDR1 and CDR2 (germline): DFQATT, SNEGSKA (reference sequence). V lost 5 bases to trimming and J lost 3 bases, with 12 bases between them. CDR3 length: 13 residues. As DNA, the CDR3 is TGCAGTGCTCCAACCCTCCCGACAGATACGCAGTATTTT. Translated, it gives CSAPTLPTDTQYF.

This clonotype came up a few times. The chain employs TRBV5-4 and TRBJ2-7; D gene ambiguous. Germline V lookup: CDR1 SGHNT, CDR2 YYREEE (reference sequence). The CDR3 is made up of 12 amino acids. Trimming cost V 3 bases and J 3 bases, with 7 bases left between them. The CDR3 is CASSWVGYEQYF. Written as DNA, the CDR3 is TGTGCCAGCAGCTGGGTGGGCTACGAGCAGTACTTC.

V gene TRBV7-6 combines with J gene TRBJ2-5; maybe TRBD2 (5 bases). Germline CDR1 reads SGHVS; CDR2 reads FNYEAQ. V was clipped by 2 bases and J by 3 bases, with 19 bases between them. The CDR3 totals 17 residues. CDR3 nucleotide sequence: TGTGCCAGCAGCTTACGCCCCTCACGAGTCGGGGAAGAGACCCAGTACTTC. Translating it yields CASSLRPSRVGEETQYF. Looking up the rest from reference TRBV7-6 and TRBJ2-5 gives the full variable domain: GAGVSQSPRYKVTKRGQDVALRCDPISGHVSLYWYRQALGQGPEFLTYFNYEAQQDKSGLPNDRFSAERPEGSISTLTIQRTEQRDSAMYRCASSLRPSRVGEETQYFGPGTRLLVL.

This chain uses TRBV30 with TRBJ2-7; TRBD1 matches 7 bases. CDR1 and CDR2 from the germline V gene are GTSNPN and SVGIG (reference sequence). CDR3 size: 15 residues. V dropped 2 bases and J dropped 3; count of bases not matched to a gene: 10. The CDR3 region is CAWSRGIAGGYEQYF. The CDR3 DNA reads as TGTGCCTGGAGTCGGGGAATTGCAGGGGGCTACGAGCAGTACTTC.

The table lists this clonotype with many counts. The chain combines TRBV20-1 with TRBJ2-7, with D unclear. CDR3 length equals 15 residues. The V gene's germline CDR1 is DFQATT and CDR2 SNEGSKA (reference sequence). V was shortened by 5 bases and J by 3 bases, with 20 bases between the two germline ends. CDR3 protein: CSALRWQPINYEQYF. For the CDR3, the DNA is TGCAGTGCTTTGCGATGGCAACCTATAAACTACGAGCAGTACTTC.

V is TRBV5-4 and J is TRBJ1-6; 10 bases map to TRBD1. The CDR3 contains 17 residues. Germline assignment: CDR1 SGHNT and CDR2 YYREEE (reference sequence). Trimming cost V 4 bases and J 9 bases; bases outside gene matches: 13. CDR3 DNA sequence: TGTGCCAGCAGCCGCGGGACAGGGGCACTGCAAGTTTCACCCCTCCACTTT. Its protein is CASSRGTGALQVSPLHF. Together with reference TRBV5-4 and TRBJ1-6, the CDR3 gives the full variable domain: ETGVTQSPTHLIKTRGQQVTLRCSSQSGHNTVSWYQQALGQGPQFIFQYYREEENGRGNFPPRFSGLQFPNYSSELNVNALELDDSALYLCASSRGTGALQVSPLHFGNGTRLTVT.

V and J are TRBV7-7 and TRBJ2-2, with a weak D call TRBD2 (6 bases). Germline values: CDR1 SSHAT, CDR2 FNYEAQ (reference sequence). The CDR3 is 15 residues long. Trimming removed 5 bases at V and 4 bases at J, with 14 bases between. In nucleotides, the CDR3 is TGTGCCAGCAGCGGATTTGGGGGGAGCACCGGGGAGCTGTTTTTT. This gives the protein CASSGFGGSTGELFF.

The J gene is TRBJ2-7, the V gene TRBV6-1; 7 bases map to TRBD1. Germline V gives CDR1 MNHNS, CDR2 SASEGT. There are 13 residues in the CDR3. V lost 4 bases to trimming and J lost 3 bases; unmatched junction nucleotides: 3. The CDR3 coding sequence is TGTGCCAGCAGTGGGAGACAGGGCTACGAGCAGTACTTC. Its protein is CASSGRQGYEQYF.

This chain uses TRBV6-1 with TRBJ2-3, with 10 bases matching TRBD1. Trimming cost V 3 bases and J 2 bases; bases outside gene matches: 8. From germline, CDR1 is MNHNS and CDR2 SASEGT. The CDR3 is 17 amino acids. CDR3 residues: CASSEAPGTGVTDTQYF. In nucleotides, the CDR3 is TGTGCCAGCAGTGAGGCTCCCGGGACAGGGGTCACAGATACGCAGTATTTT.

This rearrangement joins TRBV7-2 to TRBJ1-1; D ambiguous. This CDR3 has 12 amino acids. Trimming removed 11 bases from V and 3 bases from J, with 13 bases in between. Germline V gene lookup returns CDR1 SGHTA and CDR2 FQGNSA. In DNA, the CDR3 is TGTGCCTCACAAGCGGGGTACACTGAAGCTTTCTTT. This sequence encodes CASQAGYTEAFF. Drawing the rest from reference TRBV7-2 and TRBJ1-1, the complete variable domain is GAGVSQSPSNKVTEKGKDVELRCDPISGHTALYWYRQSLGQGLEFLIYFQGNSAPDKSGLPSDRFSAERTGGSVSTLTIQRTQQEDSAVYLCASQAGYTEAFFGQGTRLTVV.